The T cell receptor (beta chain) described here comes from a study of T cell repertoires in cytomegalovirus infection. Study-wide findings and caveats: Accumulated public TCR beta family frequency recognized individuals carrying CMV together with the relevant HLA.

TCRdb re-called the reads with MiXCR, one entry per CDR3 protein. The sample has about 920,000 distinct CDR3 sequences, around a third seen once. About this clonotype: The antigen remains undetermined.

The germline V gene has CDR1 MNHGY and CDR2 SAAAGT. J lost 4 bases, V lost 2 bases, and 6 bases had no gene match. This CDR3 is 15 amino acids long. Sequences were derived from cultured CD8+ T cells from PBMCs, sampled from culture after CMV antigen stimulation. The chain combines TRBV6-8 with TRBJ2-5, with 8 bases fitting TRBD2. This receptor was obtained from a human donor in good health (CMV status not recorded). Some clones in this sample may be carry-over from other donors' samples. The CDR3 loop is CASSYVRSGGETQYF. The CDR3 coding sequence is TGTGCCAGCAGTTACGTGAGGAGCGGGGGAGAGACCCAGTACTTC.